The 29 T cell receptor beta chains given below trace back to one sample, sequenced in a study of blood T cells in healthy people across ages. Combining a sample-barcoded 5' primer with a J-beta primer mix, a second PCR ran for about 7 to 12 cycles. MiXCR, run by TCRdb on the 5' RACE reads, gives a single entry per CDR3 protein. Altogether more than 1 million distinct CDR3 sequences are present, 45% being singletons, with the ten largest covering approximately 20%. Sequenced: blood. The origin of the receptors is a woman aged 55 to 70 in good health.

The chain employs TRBV5-1 and TRBJ2-7, with D possibly being TRBD1 (6 bases). Germline values: CDR1 SGHRS, CDR2 YFSETQ. The CDR3 length is 14 residues. V was pared by 3 bases and J by 2 bases, with 12 bases between. CDR3 DNA: TGCGCCAGCAGCTCCGGGACACTTACCTACGAGCAGTACTTC. Its translation: CASSSGTLTYEQYF. The whole variable domain, filled in from reference TRBV5-1 and TRBJ2-7, reads KAGVTQTPRYLIKTRGQQVTLSCSPISGHRSVSWYQQTPGQGLQFLFEYFSETQRNKGNFPGRFSGRQFSNSRSEMNVSTLELGDSALYLCASSSGTLTYEQYFGPGTRLTVT.

The V and J genes are TRBV10-3 and TRBJ1-2; 9 bases are a match to TRBD1. V shed 4 bases and J 8 bases; nucleotides not matched to a gene: 8. This CDR3 comprises 14 residues. The germline CDR1 and CDR2 sequences are ENHRY and SYGVKD. The DNA for the CDR3 is TGTGCCATCAGTGGGGGGGACAGGGAGGTCGGCTACACCTTC. This gives the protein CAISGGDREVGYTF.

CDR3 amino acids: CASSARGSSETQYF. Here the CDR3 DNA reads TGTGCCAGCAGTGCACGCGGGAGTTCGGAGACCCAGTACTTC. The V gene is TRBV28, the J gene TRBJ2-5; 7 nucleotides align to TRBD2. CDR1 and CDR2 (germline): MDHEN, SYDVKM. The V segment lost 5 bases and the J segment 5 bases; nucleotides outside the gene matches: 8. This CDR3 contains 14 residues.

The chain couples TRBV14 to TRBJ2-3; 8 bases fit TRBD2. Unmatched junction bases numbered 6, after V lost 6 bases and J lost 1 base. Germline CDR1 reads SGHDN; CDR2 reads FVKESK. CDR3 size: 15 residues. The CDR3 here is CASSRQAGGTDTQYF. The CDR3 nucleotides are TGTGCCAGCAGTCGTCAAGCGGGAGGCACAGATACGCAGTATTTT. Filled out from reference TRBV14 and TRBJ2-3, the complete variable domain reads EAGVTQFPSHSVIEKGQTVTLRCDPISGHDNLYWYRRVMGKEIKFLLHFVKESKQDESGMPNNRFLAERTGGTYSTLKVQPAELEDSGVYFCASSRQAGGTDTQYFGPGTRLTVL.

The J gene is TRBJ1-2, the V gene TRBV29-1; 9 bases fit TRBD1. The length of the CDR3 is 14 residues. Trimming cost V 3 bases and J 4 bases; bases outside gene matches: 6. CDR1 SQVTM and CDR2 ANQGSEA come from the germline V gene. The CDR3, as DNA: TGCAGCGTTGACAAAGACAGGGGGGTCTATGGCTACACCTTC. Protein sequence: CSVDKDRGVYGYTF.

This clonotype has only a few counts. The chain has TRBV11-2 and TRBJ2-5; perhaps TRBD2 as D (6 bases). The V end was cut by 0 bases, the J end by 4 bases, with 18 bases between. Per germline, CDR1 SGHAT and CDR2 FQNNGV. This CDR3 region has 17 residues. CDR3 coding DNA: TGTGCCAGCAGCTTAGATGCGCGGCGAGCGGGTAGAGAGACCCAGTACTTC. Its protein product is CASSLDARRAGRETQYF. The whole variable domain, remainder taken from reference TRBV11-2 and TRBJ2-5, is EAGVAQSPRYKIIEKRQSVAFWCNPISGHATLYWYQQILGQGPKLLIQFQNNGVVDDSQLPKDRFSAERLKGVDSTLKIQPAKLEDSAVYLCASSLDARRAGRETQYFGPGTRLLVL.

The rearrangement uses TRBV27 and TRBJ2-5; D unclear. Near its end, the DNA agrees better with TRBJ2-7, so the J call may be wrong. CDR3 length: 15 residues. The germline V gene encodes CDR1 MNHEY and CDR2 SMNVEV (reference sequence). CDR3 DNA sequence: TGTGCCAGCAGTTTACAAAGGGTCGGCTCCTACGAGCAGTACTTC. It yields the protein CASSLQRVGSYEQYF.

This clonotype was observed a handful of times. This chain links TRBV4-2 with TRBJ1-4, with D tentatively TRBD1 (6 bases). The V end lost 2 bases, the J end lost 8 bases, and 18 bases lay between the germline ends. From germline, CDR1 is LGHNA and CDR2 YNFKEQ. This CDR3 region has 16 residues. The CDR3 region is CASSQWGGQPREKLFF. In nucleotides, the CDR3 is TGTGCCAGCAGCCAATGGGGGGGCCAGCCGCGGGAAAAACTGTTTTTT.

This clonotype was counted a few times. The chain is built from TRBV5-1 and TRBJ2-5; 12 nucleotides match TRBD2. The end of the DNA aligns better with TRBJ2-7, so the J call may be wrong. CDR3 length: 14 amino acids. The V gene's germline CDR1 is SGHRS and CDR2 YFSETQ. CDR3 sequence (DNA): TGCGCCAGCACCCTACTAGCGGGAGGTTCCGAGCAGTACTTC. Its protein product is CASTLLAGGSEQYF.

This rearrangement joins TRBV6-1 to TRBJ2-7; 9 nucleotides match TRBD1. The CDR3 has 14 residues. Germline lookup yields CDR1 MNHNS and CDR2 SASEGT. V was clipped by 4 bases and J by 7 bases; unmatched bases: 8. CDR3 in amino acids: CASSAQGASGEQYF. The CDR3 region has the DNA TGTGCCAGCAGTGCACAGGGGGCTTCTGGTGAGCAGTACTTC.

This clonotype was seen only a few times. The J gene is TRBJ2-5, the V gene TRBV29-1, with a tentative D call TRBD2 (6 bases). V lost 8 bases, J lost 1 base, and 17 bases lay in between. The CDR3 is made up of 14 amino acids. Germline lookup yields CDR1 SQVTM and CDR2 ANQGSEA. CDR3 nucleotide sequence: TGCAGCCTCGTGGCGGGACCCTTCCAAGAGACCCAGTACTTC. This translates into CSLVAGPFQETQYF.

This clonotype was seen a few times. This chain uses TRBV4-1 with TRBJ2-5; the match to TRBD2 covers 7 bases. The CDR3 covers 16 residues. Trimming removed 1 base from V and 5 bases from J; junction bases left unmatched: 10. Germline CDR1 and CDR2: MGHRA and YSYEKL. The CDR3 bases are TGCGCCAGCAGCCAAGTATTGGGCGGGGGAGTGGAGACCCAGTACTTC. Amino acids: CASSQVLGGGVETQYF.

This clonotype was observed many times. This sequence joins TRBV4-2 and TRBJ2-7; TRBD2 is a possible D gene (6 bases). V was pared by 3 bases and J by 0 bases, with 12 bases between. The CDR3 has 15 residues. Germline CDR1 LGHNA, CDR2 YNFKEQ. Here the CDR3 DNA reads TGTGCCAGCAGCCAGGCGGCGGGAAGCTCCTACGAGCAGTACTTC. Residues: CASSQAAGSSYEQYF.

The count of this clonotype is one. This chain links TRBV12-3 or TRBV12-4 with TRBJ1-1, with 7 positions matching TRBD1. With V trimmed by 6 bases and J by 1 base, 11 bases remained unmatched. The CDR3 runs to 16 residues. CDR3 nucleotides: TGTGCCAGCAGAGGCCAGGGGGAAGATAGGAACACTGAAGCTTTCTTT. Translation: CASRGQGEDRNTEAFF.

This clonotype was observed a few times. The chain recombines TRBV20-1 with TRBJ2-1; possible D gene TRBD1, 5 bases. The CDR3 has 15 amino acids. Germline CDR1 is DFQATT and CDR2 is SNEGSKA (reference sequence). V was shortened by 0 bases and J by 6 bases, with 15 bases between the two germline ends. CDR3 sequence (DNA): TGCAGTGCTAGAGATCCTAGGACAAGAGCCAATGAGCAGTTCTTC. Translation gives CSARDPRTRANEQFF.

This chain links TRBV10-3 with TRBJ2-2, with 15 positions matching TRBD2. Germline lookup yields CDR1 ENHRY and CDR2 SYGVKD. The CDR3 consists of 18 residues. With 10 bases clipped from V and 4 bases from J, the junction kept 13 bases outside the gene matches. The CDR3 nucleotides read TGTGCCACAAAAAAGGGACTAGCGGGAGGAGATGGCACCGGGGAGCTGTTTTTT. It is translated as CATKKGLAGGDGTGELFF.

A few counts support this clonotype. This sequence joins TRBV20-1 and TRBJ1-2; D not resolved. CDR3 length: 16 residues. Germline CDR1 and CDR2: DFQATT and SNEGSKA (reference sequence). V lost 1 base, J lost 3 bases, and 18 bases lay in between. DNA for the CDR3: TGCAGTGCTAGAGTTATACCCCTGACGGGTCACTATGGCTACACCTTC. Translating gives CSARVIPLTGHYGYTF.

This clonotype has a single count. The DNA of the CDR3 is TGCGCCAGCAGCCCCTGGCGGGACGGCACAGATACGCAGTATTTT. This gives the protein CASSPWRDGTDTQYF. The J gene is TRBJ2-3, the V gene TRBV5-1, with D maybe TRBD2 (6 bases). The CDR3 spans 15 residues. V lost 4 bases and J 1 base, leaving 13 bases between the germline ends. Germline loops: CDR1 SGHRS, CDR2 YFSETQ.

This chain joins TRBV6-5 and TRBJ1-1; D gene unclear. The CDR3 sequence is 15 residues long. V was clipped by 6 bases and J by 5 bases, with 19 bases between them. Germline values: CDR1 MNHEY, CDR2 SVGAGI. CDR3 protein: CASSYIIGRGTEAFF. The CDR3 DNA is TGTGCCAGCAGCTACATAATAGGACGAGGGACTGAAGCTTTCTTT.

This chain uses TRBV28 with TRBJ2-7; TRBD1 matches 8 bases. This CDR3 comprises 13 residues. With V trimmed by 7 bases and J by 6 bases, 8 bases remained unmatched. From germline, CDR1 is MDHEN and CDR2 SYDVKM. The CDR3 region is CASKEQGGLEQYF. In nucleotides, the CDR3 is TGTGCCAGCAAGGAACAGGGGGGACTCGAGCAGTACTTC.

V usage is TRBV12-5 and J usage is TRBJ2-1, with D perhaps assigned TRBD1 or TRBD2 (5 bases each). Germline CDR1 is LGHNT and CDR2 is FRNRAP. This CDR3 has 12 amino acids. V was trimmed by 6 bases and J by 9 bases, leaving 12 bases between them. The CDR3 region is CASGPGRGEQFF. Here the CDR3 DNA reads TGTGCTAGTGGCCCGGGACGGGGTGAGCAGTTCTTC.

The V gene is TRBV9, the J gene TRBJ2-1, with D uncertain. V lost 3 bases, J lost 0 bases, and 10 bases lay in between. Germline lookup yields CDR1 SGDLS and CDR2 YYNGEE. The CDR3 is made up of 15 amino acids. CDR3 coding DNA: TGTGCCAGCAGCGAACACTCGAGCTCCTACAATGAGCAGTTCTTC. Translated: CASSEHSSSYNEQFF.

This clonotype showed up just a few times. The V and J genes are TRBV5-6 and TRBJ2-5, with 10 bases that match TRBD1. The CDR3 covers 14 residues. With V trimmed by 2 bases and J by 11 bases, 9 bases remained unmatched. The V gene's germline CDR1 is SGHDT and CDR2 YYEEEE. The CDR3 sequence is CASSFGQGESSQYF. CDR3 sequence (DNA): TGTGCCAGCAGCTTCGGACAGGGGGAATCCTCGCAGTACTTC.

Only a few counts were recorded for this clonotype. V is TRBV5-1 and J is TRBJ2-1; 7 bases line up with TRBD2. Trimming took 0 bases from V and 8 from J; bases not matched to a gene: 5. In germline, CDR1 is SGHRS, CDR2 YFSETQ. The CDR3 consists of 14 residues. The CDR3 sequence is CASSLEAGMDEQFF. DNA of the CDR3: TGCGCCAGCAGCTTGGAAGCGGGGATGGATGAGCAGTTCTTC.

This chain uses TRBV27 with TRBJ2-1; the D gene is possibly TRBD1 (6 bases). Germline CDR1 and CDR2: MNHEY and SMNVEV (reference sequence). The CDR3 totals 16 residues. The V and J ends lost 7 bases and 5 bases respectively, with 21 bases between them. For the CDR3, the DNA is TGTGCCAGCAAACCTAACCCCGGGACAATCAACAATGAGCAGTTCTTC. This translates into CASKPNPGTINNEQFF.

The V and J genes are TRBV20-1 and TRBJ2-1; no clear D. V was clipped by 0 bases and J by 6 bases, with 24 bases between them. This CDR3 comprises 18 residues. Germline V gives CDR1 DFQATT, CDR2 SNEGSKA (reference sequence). The CDR3 DNA sequence: TGCAGTGCTAGAGATTCCGGCAGGACCCGGGTCAACCCCAATGAGCAGTTCTTC. Its protein product is CSARDSGRTRVNPNEQFF.

The sample holds a few counts of this clonotype. V and J are TRBV2 and TRBJ2-7, with 9 bases aligning to TRBD2. CDR1 and CDR2 (germline): SNHLY, FYNNEI. The junction had 18 bases not matched to a gene; V was cut back by 2 bases and J by 4 bases. This CDR3 has 19 residues. The CDR3 nucleotides are TGTGCCAGCAGTGAATGGGGAGGGGGAAGTAGCGGGAGAGGTTACGAGCAGTACTTC. Its protein product is CASSEWGGGSSGRGYEQYF.

This clonotype showed up many times. The CDR3 loop reads CASSDHSGRTVSGANVLTF. CDR3 DNA sequence: TGTGCCAGCAGTGACCACTCGGGACGGACTGTCTCTGGGGCCAACGTCCTGACTTTC. This chain uses TRBV6-1 with TRBJ2-6, with D possibly being TRBD1 or TRBD2 (5 bases each). CDR3 length equals 19 residues. V lost 3 bases and J 0 bases, leaving 18 bases between the germline ends. Germline V CDR1 and CDR2: MNHNS, SASEGT.

This chain links TRBV29-1 with TRBJ2-1; no definite D call. The ends were cut back, 4 bases at V and 10 bases at J, with 11 bases in the middle. The CDR3 covers 11 residues. Germline-derived CDR1 and CDR2 are SQVTM and ANQGSEA. The CDR3, as DNA: TGCAGCGTTGCGTTGGTAGGCGAGCAGTTCTTC. Its protein product is CSVALVGEQFF.